These T cell receptor beta chains were read from a single sample in a study of cytomegalovirus exposure and HLA in healthy donors. TCRdb's copy holds only in-frame clones and misses some; the assay was immunoSEQ multiplex PCR. The repertoire holds 140,000 or so clones, with roughly two thirds as singletons. The sample consisted of PBMCs. Receptor source: a male donor in good health and CMV-seronegative. Both conserved end residues are part of each CDR3.

v_gene	j_gene	CDR3aa
TRBV6-1	TRBJ2-5	CASIHAGFGETQYF
TRBV29-1	TRBJ2-5	CSVDEYRANTQETQYF
TRBV5-4	TRBJ2-7	CASSFTTTNYEQYF
TRBV30	TRBJ2-7	CAWSGGEQYF
TRBV7-7	TRBJ2-1	CASSWTESSYNEQFF
TRBV15	TRBJ1-1	CATSRGGAGYAEAFF
TRBV2	TRBJ2-7	CASKGQGQGEQYF
TRBV7-9	TRBJ1-4	CASSFPSTNEKLFF
TRBV27	TRBJ2-7	CASSLRALGQGKNSYEQYF
TRBV10-3	TRBJ1-1	CAISEGQARNTEAFF